This record concerns one T cell receptor beta chain sequence. Its antigen is currently unknown. Sequenced by immunoSEQ multiplex PCR; TCRdb stores in-frame clones only, minus some. The data hold about 2.2 million clones, with roughly 95% observed a single time. CD8 cells classed as naive were CD45RO-negative and positively selected for CCR7, excluding terminally differentiated effector memory CD45RA+ cells. This sample was included in a study of shared clonotypes between healthy human individuals. On the study more broadly: A few men and a couple of women, aged 18 to 49, were donors. Three plates each covered CD4 naive and memory; CD8 naive two, CD8 memory one.

Between the trimmed V and J ends, which lost 0 bases and 4 bases, there was a span of 12 bases. The CDR3 is 15 residues long. Germline-derived CDR1 and CDR2 are MNHEY and SVGAGI. General study findings and limits: Sample collection involved blood only; tissue repertoires are likely different.

What was sequenced was naive CD8+ T cells from PBMCs. This chain connects TRBV6-5 to TRBJ2-5; perhaps TRBD2 as D (6 bases). The receptor was isolated from a young man in good health. Some clones in this sample may be carry-over from other donors' samples. As DNA, the CDR3 is TGTGCCAGCAGTTACTCGGTCACTAGCCGAGAGACCCAGTACTTC. Translating gives CASSYSVTSRETQYF.